Listed below are T cell receptor beta chains from one sample, sequenced in a study of a mutant IDH1 vaccine in newly diagnosed glioma. Assay used: immunoSEQ multiplex PCR; TCRdb lists only in-frame clones, some missing. The data show some 54,000 clones, roughly nine tenths seen once. For these receptors, no antigen is known. The sequences come from PBMCs, collected from a glioma patient whose treatment included an IDH1 peptide vaccine. The receptors were gathered from a man between 50 and 59 years old with glioma. CDR3s include the opening cysteine and the closing phenylalanine or tryptophan. The D gene is left open where the match is weak. Clone size, where shown, is once, few, many, or a class for clones that have expanded.

j_call: TRBJ1-2; d_call: NA; clone_size: NA; v_call: TRBV19; cdr3_aa: CASSLVPGFHDEGGYTF; cdr3_nt: TGTGCCAGTAGTCTGGTCCCCGGGTTTCATGATGAGGGTGGCTACACCTTC
j_call: TRBJ1-1; d_call: NA; clone_size: NA; v_call: TRBV20-1; cdr3_aa: CAGDLNTEAFF; cdr3_nt: TGCGCCGGCGATTTGAACACTGAAGCTTTCTTT
j_call: TRBJ1-2; d_call: TRBD1; clone_size: NA; v_call: TRBV28; cdr3_aa: CASSDRGFGGYTF; cdr3_nt: TGTGCCAGCAGTGACAGGGGGTTCGGTGGCTACACCTTC
j_call: TRBJ1-5; d_call: NA; clone_size: NA; v_call: TRBV7-8; cdr3_aa: CASSLSHIDQPQHF; cdr3_nt: TGTGCCAGCAGCTTATCGCACATCGATCAGCCCCAGCATTTT
j_call: TRBJ1-2; d_call: NA; clone_size: NA; v_call: TRBV5-1; cdr3_aa: CASRHGTLGLTNYGYTF; cdr3_nt: TGCGCCAGCAGACATGGGACGTTAGGTTTAACTAACTATGGCTACACCTTC
j_call: TRBJ1-1; d_call: TRBD1; clone_size: NA; v_call: TRBV4-1; cdr3_aa: CASSQPTGRTEAFF; cdr3_nt: TGCGCCAGCAGCCAACCGACAGGGCGCACTGAAGCTTTCTTT
j_call: TRBJ2-1; d_call: TRBD2; clone_size: NA; v_call: TRBV5-1; cdr3_aa: CASSTGTSGMDEQFF; cdr3_nt: TGCGCCAGCAGCACCGGGACTAGCGGGATGGATGAGCAGTTCTTC
j_call: TRBJ1-1; d_call: TRBD1; clone_size: NA; v_call: TRBV5-1; cdr3_aa: CASSFRGQGSTEAFF; cdr3_nt: TGCGCCAGCAGCTTTCGGGGACAGGGGAGCACTGAAGCTTTCTTT
j_call: TRBJ2-3; d_call: TRBD2; clone_size: NA; v_call: TRBV29-1; cdr3_aa: CSVQTSRGTDTQYF; cdr3_nt: TGCAGCGTTCAGACTAGCAGGGGCACAGATACGCAGTATTTT
j_call: TRBJ2-7; d_call: TRBD1; clone_size: NA; v_call: TRBV14; cdr3_aa: CASSHPGQGNEQYF; cdr3_nt: TGTGCCAGCAGCCATCCTGGACAGGGTAACGAGCAGTACTTC
j_call: TRBJ1-2; d_call: NA; clone_size: NA; v_call: TRBV11-2; cdr3_aa: CASSLDLGLQTGQGYTF; cdr3_nt: TGTGCCAGCAGCTTAGATCTGGGGTTACAGACCGGTCAAGGCTACACCTTC
j_call: TRBJ2-2; d_call: NA; clone_size: NA; v_call: TRBV9; cdr3_aa: CASSAGSRGTGELFF; cdr3_nt: TGTGCCAGCAGTGCCGGGAGCAGGGGGACCGGGGAGCTGTTTTTT
j_call: TRBJ1-2; d_call: NA; clone_size: NA; v_call: TRBV7-9; cdr3_aa: CASSEMGAGYGYTF; cdr3_nt: TGTGCCAGCAGCGAGATGGGGGCCGGATATGGCTACACCTTC
j_call: TRBJ1-2; d_call: TRBD1; clone_size: NA; v_call: TRBV7-9; cdr3_aa: CASRQRGTGYGYTF; cdr3_nt: TGTGCCAGCAGGCAAAGGGGGACAGGCTATGGCTACACCTTC
j_call: TRBJ1-5; d_call: NA; clone_size: NA; v_call: TRBV10-2; cdr3_aa: CASSESRPSNQPQHF; cdr3_nt: TGCGCCAGCAGTGAGTCGAGGCCAAGCAATCAGCCCCAGCATTTT
j_call: TRBJ1-4; d_call: NA; clone_size: NA; v_call: TRBV2; cdr3_aa: CASSVQGIEKLFF; cdr3_nt: TGTGCCAGCAGTGTGCAGGGTATTGAAAAACTGTTTTTT
j_call: TRBJ2-5; d_call: NA; clone_size: NA; v_call: TRBV5-3; cdr3_aa: CARSLWGRGETQYF; cdr3_nt: TGTGCCAGAAGCTTGTGGGGGCGGGGAGAGACCCAGTACTTC
j_call: TRBJ1-5; d_call: NA; clone_size: NA; v_call: TRBV19; cdr3_aa: CASTLESGLGGTQHF; cdr3_nt: TGTGCCAGTACCCTAGAGTCGGGACTAGGAGGGACCCAGCATTTT
j_call: TRBJ1-2; d_call: NA; clone_size: NA; v_call: TRBV27; cdr3_aa: CASSFAGEANYGYTF; cdr3_nt: TGTGCCAGCAGTTTCGCAGGGGAGGCTAACTATGGCTACACCTTC
j_call: TRBJ2-1; d_call: TRBD2; clone_size: NA; v_call: TRBV7-2; cdr3_aa: CASSLGRLAGDPYNEQFF; cdr3_nt: TGTGCCAGCAGCTTAGGGAGACTAGCGGGAGACCCCTACAATGAGCAGTTCTTC
j_call: TRBJ1-3; d_call: NA; clone_size: NA; v_call: TRBV6-1; cdr3_aa: CASTISGNTIYF; cdr3_nt: TGTGCCAGCACCATCTCTGGAAACACCATATATTTT
j_call: TRBJ2-5; d_call: TRBD2; clone_size: NA; v_call: TRBV6-1; cdr3_aa: CASRTSGYQETQYF; cdr3_nt: TGTGCCAGCCGGACTAGCGGATACCAAGAGACCCAGTACTTC
j_call: TRBJ2-4; d_call: NA; clone_size: NA; v_call: TRBV10-3; cdr3_aa: CAISESRTALAKNIQYF; cdr3_nt: TGTGCCATCAGTGAGTCGAGGACAGCACTAGCCAAAAACATTCAGTACTTC
j_call: TRBJ2-7; d_call: NA; clone_size: NA; v_call: TRBV15; cdr3_aa: CATSSGNYEQYF; cdr3_nt: TGTGCCACCAGTTCGGGTAACTACGAGCAGTACTTC
j_call: TRBJ2-7; d_call: TRBD1; clone_size: NA; v_call: TRBV27; cdr3_aa: CASSKGGDRGWKRSYEQYF; cdr3_nt: TGTGCCAGCAGCAAAGGGGGGGACAGGGGGTGGAAGAGGTCCTACGAGCAGTACTTC
j_call: TRBJ2-1; d_call: NA; clone_size: NA; v_call: TRBV30; cdr3_aa: CAWSELALPRSEQFF; cdr3_nt: TGTGCCTGGAGTGAACTAGCCCTACCCAGGTCGGAGCAGTTCTTC
j_call: TRBJ2-5; d_call: NA; clone_size: NA; v_call: TRBV7-2; cdr3_aa: CASSFSQQETQYF; cdr3_nt: TGTGCCAGCAGCTTTTCCCAGCAAGAGACCCAGTACTTC
j_call: TRBJ2-7; d_call: NA; clone_size: NA; v_call: TRBV5-4; cdr3_aa: CASSLAGSYEQYF; cdr3_nt: TGTGCCAGCAGCTTGGCTGGGAGCTACGAGCAGTACTTC
j_call: TRBJ2-2; d_call: NA; clone_size: NA; v_call: TRBV29-1; cdr3_aa: CSVGSNTGELFF; cdr3_nt: TGCAGCGTTGGTTCGAACACCGGGGAGCTGTTTTTT
j_call: TRBJ1-4; d_call: NA; clone_size: NA; v_call: TRBV5-8; cdr3_aa: CASSFSLQGKKLFF; cdr3_nt: TGTGCCAGCAGCTTCTCCCTGCAGGGGAAAAAACTGTTTTTT
j_call: TRBJ1-1; d_call: NA; clone_size: NA; v_call: TRBV30; cdr3_aa: CAWSFGMNTEAFF; cdr3_nt: TGTGCCTGGAGTTTCGGTATGAACACTGAAGCTTTCTTT
j_call: TRBJ1-5; d_call: TRBD1; clone_size: NA; v_call: TRBV2; cdr3_aa: CASRRQGVDQPQHF; cdr3_nt: TGTGCCAGCAGACGACAGGGGGTTGATCAGCCCCAGCATTTT
j_call: TRBJ2-5; d_call: TRBD2; clone_size: NA; v_call: TRBV5-1; cdr3_aa: CASSLIPSGLQETQYF; cdr3_nt: TGCGCCAGCAGCTTGATTCCTAGCGGGCTTCAAGAGACCCAGTACTTC
j_call: TRBJ2-7; d_call: TRBD1; clone_size: NA; v_call: TRBV12-5; cdr3_aa: CASGLVQGDRGYEQYF; cdr3_nt: TGTGCTAGTGGTTTGGTACAGGGGGACAGGGGATACGAGCAGTACTTC
j_call: TRBJ1-2; d_call: NA; clone_size: once; v_call: TRBV7-9; cdr3_aa: CASSLVTANYGYTF; cdr3_nt: TGTGCCAGCAGCTTAGTTACAGCGAACTATGGCTACACCTTC
j_call: TRBJ1-1; d_call: NA; clone_size: NA; v_call: TRBV11-2; cdr3_aa: CASSFRQAMNTEAFF; cdr3_nt: TGTGCCAGCAGCTTTCGACAGGCCATGAACACTGAAGCTTTCTTT
j_call: TRBJ1-3; d_call: NA; clone_size: NA; v_call: TRBV29-1; cdr3_aa: CSVKTGGSGNTIYF; cdr3_nt: TGCAGCGTTAAAACCGGTGGGTCTGGAAACACCATATATTTT
j_call: TRBJ2-2; d_call: TRBD2; clone_size: once; v_call: TRBV5-1; cdr3_aa: CASSPGLGDTGELFF; cdr3_nt: TGCGCCAGCAGCCCGGGACTAGGAGACACCGGGGAGCTGTTTTTT
j_call: TRBJ2-3; d_call: NA; clone_size: NA; v_call: TRBV5-4; cdr3_aa: CASSPRTSTDTQYF; cdr3_nt: TGTGCCAGCAGCCCGCGGACAAGCACAGATACGCAGTATTTT
j_call: TRBJ1-3; d_call: NA; clone_size: NA; v_call: TRBV28; cdr3_aa: CASSLQYFGNTIYF; cdr3_nt: TGTGCCAGCAGTCTTCAGTATTTTGGAAACACCATATATTTT
j_call: TRBJ1-1; d_call: NA; clone_size: NA; v_call: TRBV6-4; cdr3_aa: CASSDGGDSTEAFF; cdr3_nt: TGTGCCAGCAGTGACGGGGGTGACAGCACTGAAGCTTTCTTT
j_call: TRBJ1-2; d_call: TRBD1; clone_size: NA; v_call: TRBV5-5; cdr3_aa: CASSLVSGGVYGYTF; cdr3_nt: TGTGCCAGCAGCTTGGTGTCAGGGGGCGTCTATGGCTACACCTTC
j_call: TRBJ2-7; d_call: NA; clone_size: NA; v_call: TRBV5-1; cdr3_aa: CASSQGSRDEQYF; cdr3_nt: TGCGCCAGCAGCCAGGGGAGCCGAGACGAGCAGTACTTC
j_call: TRBJ1-1; d_call: TRBD1; clone_size: NA; v_call: TRBV28; cdr3_aa: CASSWTGNTEAFF; cdr3_nt: TGTGCCAGCAGTTGGACAGGGAACACTGAAGCTTTCTTT
j_call: TRBJ2-3; d_call: NA; clone_size: NA; v_call: TRBV27; cdr3_aa: CASSSGGSTDTQYF; cdr3_nt: TGTGCCAGCAGTTCGGGGGGCAGCACAGATACGCAGTATTTT
j_call: TRBJ2-7; d_call: NA; clone_size: NA; v_call: TRBV10-3; cdr3_aa: CAISVGGFIYEQYF; cdr3_nt: TGTGCCATCAGTGTGGGAGGCTTTATTTACGAGCAGTACTTC
j_call: TRBJ2-7; d_call: TRBD1; clone_size: NA; v_call: TRBV4-3; cdr3_aa: CASSQDGAGQGIEQYF; cdr3_nt: TGCGCCAGCAGCCAAGATGGAGCGGGACAGGGGATCGAGCAGTACTTC
j_call: TRBJ2-3; d_call: NA; clone_size: NA; v_call: TRBV5-6; cdr3_aa: CASSMSKGRQLHTQYF; cdr3_nt: TGTGCCAGCAGCATGAGTAAGGGGCGCCAGCTCCATACGCAGTATTTT
j_call: TRBJ2-7; d_call: TRBD1; clone_size: NA; v_call: TRBV13; cdr3_aa: CASSSTGTGINEQYF; cdr3_nt: TGTGCCAGCAGCTCCACCGGGACAGGGATCAACGAGCAGTACTTC
j_call: TRBJ2-2; d_call: TRBD1; clone_size: few; v_call: TRBV7-2; cdr3_aa: CASSLDKAGGYTGELFF; cdr3_nt: TGTGCCAGCAGCTTAGATAAGGCAGGGGGATACACCGGGGAGCTGTTTTTT
j_call: TRBJ2-7; d_call: NA; clone_size: NA; v_call: TRBV6-1; cdr3_aa: CASSERGINEQYF; cdr3_nt: TGTGCCAGCAGTGAAAGGGGTATCAACGAGCAGTACTTC